What follows describes a single T cell receptor (beta chain). Per the germline V gene, CDR1 is SNHLY and CDR2 is FYNNEI. This CDR3 region has 13 residues. The V end lost 7 bases, the J end lost 5 bases, and 11 bases lay between the germline ends. Original methodology: From reference gene primer amplification, estimates of nucleated cell counts were derived. Assay: immunoSEQ multiplex PCR; the TCRdb copy retains only in-frame clones and omits some. The DNA gave D and trimming, while V, J and clone size come from that table. The top ten hold over 9.5% of the sample, which has some 400,000 clones, roughly 86% seen once. In Seattle, patients joined the study during active infection and were tracked longitudinally. These data originate in a study of blood T cell repertoires in COVID-19.

The rearrangement uses TRBV2 and TRBJ2-2, with no clear D. The material sequenced was peripheral blood. This sequence was found in a woman in her 30s with COVID-19, enrolled during active disease. The CDR3 region is CASKEFTTGELFF. CDR3 bases: TGTGCCAGCAAAGAATTCACAACCGGGGAGCTGTTTTTT. Drawing the rest from reference TRBV2 and TRBJ2-2, the complete variable domain is EPEVTQTPSHQVTQMGQEVILRCVPISNHLYFYWYRQILGQKVEFLVSFYNNEISEKSEIFDDQFSVERPDGSNFTLKIRSTKLEDSAMYFCASKEFTTGELFFGEGSRLTVL.